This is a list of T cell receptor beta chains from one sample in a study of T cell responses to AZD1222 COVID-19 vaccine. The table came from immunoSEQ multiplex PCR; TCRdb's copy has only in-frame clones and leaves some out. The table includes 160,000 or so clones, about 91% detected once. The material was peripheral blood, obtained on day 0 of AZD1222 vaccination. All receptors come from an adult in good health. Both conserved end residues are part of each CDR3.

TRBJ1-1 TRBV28 CASTSDRGTEAFF
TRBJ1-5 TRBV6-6 CASSQGSRQPQHF
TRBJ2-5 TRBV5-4 CASSLNPGTGGETQYF
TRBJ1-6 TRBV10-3 CAISEPQNSLHF
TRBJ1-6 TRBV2 CASKPGPLGNSPLHF
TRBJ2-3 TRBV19 CASSTLAGAADTQYF
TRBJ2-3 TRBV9 CASSVEWGGTDTQYF
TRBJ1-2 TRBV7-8 CASSFGQAGGYTF
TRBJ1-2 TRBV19 CASSIVGGGFAGYTF
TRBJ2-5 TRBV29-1 CSVEEGPRETQYF
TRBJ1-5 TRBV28 CASSFDWRDFSNQPQHF
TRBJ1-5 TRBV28 CASSKNGNQPQHF
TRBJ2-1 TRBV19 CASSMATYNEQFF
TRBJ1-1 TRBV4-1 CASSQDLQIRGRTEAFF
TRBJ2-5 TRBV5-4 CASSLITAETQYF
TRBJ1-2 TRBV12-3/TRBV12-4 CASSLQGAYGYTF
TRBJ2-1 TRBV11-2 CASSLRAGLKQFF
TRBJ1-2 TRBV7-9 CASSLDERVYTF
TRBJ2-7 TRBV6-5 CASSTFGSGASEQYF
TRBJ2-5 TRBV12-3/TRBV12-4 CASSFQNQETQYF
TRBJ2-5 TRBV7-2 CASSPETGEETQYF
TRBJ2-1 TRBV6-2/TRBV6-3 CASSTQASGRDEQFF
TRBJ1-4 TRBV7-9 CASNPLAGTGEKLFF
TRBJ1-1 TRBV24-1 CATSPTGEGNTEAFF
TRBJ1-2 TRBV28 CASSSTHRGNYGYTF
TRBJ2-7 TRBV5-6 CASSLVFESGRAGEQYF
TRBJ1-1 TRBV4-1 CASSQDAGNTEAFF
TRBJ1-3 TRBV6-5 CASSLKQGPGNTIYF
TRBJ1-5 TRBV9 CASSVEGFWPQHF
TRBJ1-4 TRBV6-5 CASRGTGEEKLFF
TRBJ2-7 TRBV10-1 CASSESGLAYEQYF
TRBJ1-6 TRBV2 CASSEYRDTFSPLHF
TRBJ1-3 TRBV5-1 CASSSTPSRSGNTIYF
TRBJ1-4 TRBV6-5 CASSSRGLSNEKLFF
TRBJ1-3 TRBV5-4 CASSLGQGAGNTIYF
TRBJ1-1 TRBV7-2 CASSSPAVTEAFF
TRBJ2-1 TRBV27 CASSPRDSAYNEQFF
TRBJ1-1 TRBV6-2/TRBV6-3 CASSPTGGFTEAFF
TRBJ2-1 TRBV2 CASRKGTINYNEQFF